The following is a T cell receptor beta chain sequence with its context. Its recognized antigen is unknown. No base qualities exist here, and no much larger clone lies one base off it. The data were obtained in a study of graft-versus-host responses after intestinal transplantation (TCRdb year 2021). As for the study more broadly: The transplants that recipients received were multivisceral, liver-intestinal, or isolated intestinal. The cohort enrolled around 23 intestinal transplant recipients including one retransplant, and a few patients lacking pretransplant specimens were excluded. Donor T cell macrochimerism was defined as a peak of at least 4% donor T cells among recipient peripheral blood mononuclear cells. Instead of going to the commercial service, samples from a few later patients were sequenced in-house on an Illumina MiSeq and processed with MiXCR. To identify alloreactive clones, pre-transplant mixed lymphocyte reaction products were sequenced and then compared with unstimulated pre-transplant donor and recipient T cells. Every recipient was given anti-thymocyte globulin induction, followed by 2 to 4 years of maintenance tacrolimus and steroids. After intestinal transplantation, graft-versus-host and host-versus-graft alloreactive T cell clones in the graft, circulation and bone marrow were tracked using bulk TCR-beta CDR3 sequencing. Overall results and qualifications from the work: Patients with donor T cell macrochimerism had high GvH to HvG T cell clonal ratios in their allografts. Early after transplant, declines in HvG clones were associated with peak levels of circulating GvH clones. The relatively low number and heterogeneity of intestinal transplant patients limited the conclusions. GvH clones were detected in recipient bone marrow, and some of these GvH clones were observed earlier in ileal mucosa or blood, consistent with an intestinal mucosal origin.

In the first month after transplant, blood samples were collected up to 4 times, and after that at least monthly when available. Library generation was performed with the immunoSEQ multiplex PCR assay. High-throughput TCR-beta CDR3 sequencing of genomic DNA from most patients was performed by Adaptive Biotechnologies. As for how the authors treated the data: Adaptive's ImmunoSEQ software was the source of the TCR sequencing data for about 20 patients, while three other patients were processed with MiXCR and VDJtools. Because the origin of CDR3 nucleotide sequences shared between donor and recipient could not be assigned, those sequences were removed. To be classed as alloreactive, a clone needed at least 2-fold expansion over unstimulated cells and a minimum CFSE-low frequency of 0.002% (template counts) or 0.001% (read counts). A clone was considered mappable if detected in the sequenced pre-transplant spleen, lymph node, or MLR CFSE-low populations of the donor or recipient. The cumulative frequency of alloreactive clones was calculated as a percentage of all sequences, weighted by copy number. TCRdb carries this immuneACCESS record with in-frame sequences only. Its versions omit some clonotypes, under half of them owing to an unresolved V gene in the studies checked, with the rest unexplained. V and J calls and clone size are given by that table; D and trimming were obtained from the DNA. Within this sample are about 21,000 clones, with about 88% of them counted one time only. Approximately 5% of the sample lies in the top ten.

The sample was PBMCs, taken roughly ten weeks after intestinal transplantation. The source is a human patient who received an intestinal transplant, so some T cells may come from the graft donor.

DNA sequence: TGTGCCATCAGTGAGATCGCAGGGGGCGGCACCGGGGAGCTGTTTTTT. This gives the protein CAISEIAGGGTGELFF. Recombination joined TRBV10-3 with TRBJ2-2, and 8 junction bases match TRBD1. The CDR3, cysteine through phenylalanine, is 16 amino acids long. Kept here is only the CDR3 DNA, which spans 48 bases and is read in frame from base 1. CDR1 is given as ENHRY and CDR2 as SYGVKD, both from the germline V gene. Trimming removed 2 bases from V and 4 bases from J; the gene matches leave 6 bases unexplained.